The rows below give T cell receptor beta chains drawn from one sample of a study of cytomegalovirus exposure and HLA in healthy donors. TCRdb keeps only in-frame clones here, not all; method: immunoSEQ multiplex PCR. In all, the sample yields 50,000 to 70,000 clones. Sequencing was done on a sample of PBMCs. These receptor sequences come from a woman aged 18-35 years in good health and CMV-seronegative. CDR3s include the opening cysteine and the closing phenylalanine or tryptophan.

v_call: TRBV28; j_call: TRBJ1-2; cdr3_aa: CANKDRRRRDYGYTF
v_call: TRBV2; j_call: TRBJ1-1; cdr3_aa: CASSVVLGQEVRAFF
v_call: TRBV4-2; j_call: TRBJ2-1; cdr3_aa: CASSQEQRGYNEQFF
v_call: TRBV4-1; j_call: TRBJ2-7; cdr3_aa: CASSQGPFQRTGAYEQYF
v_call: TRBV7-2; j_call: TRBJ1-4; cdr3_aa: CASSGGTGASATNEKLFF
v_call: TRBV27; j_call: TRBJ2-6; cdr3_aa: CASSLPGSGANVLTF
v_call: TRBV6-6; j_call: TRBJ1-1; cdr3_aa: CASGPRGLGTEAFF
v_call: TRBV29-1; j_call: TRBJ1-1; cdr3_aa: CSVAGQQEAFF
v_call: TRBV5-1; j_call: TRBJ1-1; cdr3_aa: CASSQQGAAEAFF
v_call: TRBV6-1; j_call: TRBJ1-1; cdr3_aa: CASGLDRDTEAFF
v_call: TRBV6-1; j_call: TRBJ1-5; cdr3_aa: CASRQGSGPQHF